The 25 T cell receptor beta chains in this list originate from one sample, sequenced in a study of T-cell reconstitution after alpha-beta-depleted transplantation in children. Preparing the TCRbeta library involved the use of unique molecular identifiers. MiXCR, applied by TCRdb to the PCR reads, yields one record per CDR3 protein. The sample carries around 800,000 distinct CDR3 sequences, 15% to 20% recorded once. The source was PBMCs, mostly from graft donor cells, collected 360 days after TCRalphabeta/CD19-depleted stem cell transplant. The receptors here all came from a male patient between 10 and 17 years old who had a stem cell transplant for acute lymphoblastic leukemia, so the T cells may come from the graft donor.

CDR3 region: CASSPTAFYYEQYF. The CDR3 region has the DNA TGTGCCAGTAGCCCGACAGCCTTCTACTACGAGCAGTACTTC. The gene calls are TRBV19 and TRBJ2-7, with a weak D call TRBD1 (5 bases). Germline CDR1 reads LNHDA; CDR2 reads SQIVND (reference sequence). CDR3 length: 14 amino acids. V was shortened by 6 bases and J by 3 bases, with 15 bases between the two germline ends.

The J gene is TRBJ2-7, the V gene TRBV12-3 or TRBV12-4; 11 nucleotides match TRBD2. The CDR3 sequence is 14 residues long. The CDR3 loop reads CGREGTSGRTEQYF. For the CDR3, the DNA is TGTGGCCGCGAGGGTACTAGCGGGAGAACCGAGCAGTACTTC.

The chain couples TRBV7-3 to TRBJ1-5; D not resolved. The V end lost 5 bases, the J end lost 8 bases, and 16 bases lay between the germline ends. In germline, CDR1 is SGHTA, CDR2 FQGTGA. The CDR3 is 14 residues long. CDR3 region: CASSPSPAVEPQHF. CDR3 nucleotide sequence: TGTGCCAGCAGCCCTAGCCCGGCCGTGGAGCCCCAGCATTTT.

CDR3 in DNA: TGTGCCAGCAGCTTAGGCCGTGTGGGGGGCAATCAGCCCCAGCATTTT. It is translated as CASSLGRVGGNQPQHF. The chain combines TRBV7-9 with TRBJ1-5; perhaps TRBD1 as D (5 bases). The CDR3 totals 16 residues. The germline V and J ends were trimmed by 1 base and 2 bases, with 12 bases remaining between them. Germline V lookup: CDR1 SEHNR, CDR2 FQNEAQ (reference sequence).

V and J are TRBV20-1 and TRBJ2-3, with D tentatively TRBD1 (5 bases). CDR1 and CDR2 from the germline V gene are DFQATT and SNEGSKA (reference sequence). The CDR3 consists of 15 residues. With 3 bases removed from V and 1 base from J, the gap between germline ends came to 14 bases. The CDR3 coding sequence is TGCAGTGCTAGGGGGCCGTGGCGAGGCACAGATACGCAGTATTTT. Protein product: CSARGPWRGTDTQYF.

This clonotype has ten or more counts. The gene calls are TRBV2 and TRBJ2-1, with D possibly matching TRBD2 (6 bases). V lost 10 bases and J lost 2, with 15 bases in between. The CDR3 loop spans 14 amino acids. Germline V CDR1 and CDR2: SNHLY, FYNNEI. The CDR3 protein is CATAISGPYNEQFF. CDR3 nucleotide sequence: TGTGCCACCGCGATTAGCGGACCCTACAATGAGCAGTTCTTC.

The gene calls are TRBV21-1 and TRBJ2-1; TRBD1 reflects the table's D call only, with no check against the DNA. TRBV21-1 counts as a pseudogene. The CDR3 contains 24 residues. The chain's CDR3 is CASSKVKDGDRGDPGRHTYNEQFF. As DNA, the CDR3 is TGTGCCAGCAGCAAAGTTAAAGACGGGGACAGGGGGGATCCGGGACGCCACACCTACAATGAGCAGTTCTTC.

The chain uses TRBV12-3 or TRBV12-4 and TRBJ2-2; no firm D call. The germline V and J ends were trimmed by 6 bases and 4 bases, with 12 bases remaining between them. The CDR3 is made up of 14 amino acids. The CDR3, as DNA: TGTGCCAGCAGAACTGACCCAACCACCGGGGAGCTGTTTTTT. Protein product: CASRTDPTTGELFF.

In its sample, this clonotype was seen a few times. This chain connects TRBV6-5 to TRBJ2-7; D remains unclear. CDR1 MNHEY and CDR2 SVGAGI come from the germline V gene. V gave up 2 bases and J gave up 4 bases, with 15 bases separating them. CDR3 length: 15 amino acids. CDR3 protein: CASSYDLGMRYEQYF. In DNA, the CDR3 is TGTGCCAGCAGTTACGATCTGGGGATGAGGTACGAGCAGTACTTC.

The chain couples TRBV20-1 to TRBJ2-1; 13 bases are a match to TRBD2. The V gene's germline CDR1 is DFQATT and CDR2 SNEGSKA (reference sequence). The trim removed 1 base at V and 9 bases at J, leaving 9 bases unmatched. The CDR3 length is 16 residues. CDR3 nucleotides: TGCAGTGCTAGAGGAAGGACTAGCGGGAGAGTTCTTGAGCAGTTCTTC. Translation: CSARGRTSGRVLEQFF.

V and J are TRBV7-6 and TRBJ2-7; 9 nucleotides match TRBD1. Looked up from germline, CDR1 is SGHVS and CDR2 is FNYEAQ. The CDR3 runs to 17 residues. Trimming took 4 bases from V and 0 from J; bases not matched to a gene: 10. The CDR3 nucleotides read TGTGCCAGCAGCTCGCCCTTCCGGGACAGGGACTCCTACGAGCAGTACTTC. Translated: CASSSPFRDRDSYEQYF.

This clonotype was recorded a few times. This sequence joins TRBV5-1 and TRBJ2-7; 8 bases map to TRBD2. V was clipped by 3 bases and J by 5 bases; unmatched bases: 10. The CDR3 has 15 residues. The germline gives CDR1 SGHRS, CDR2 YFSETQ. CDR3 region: CASSSGLVTTDEQYF. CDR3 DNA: TGCGCCAGCAGCTCGGGACTAGTAACTACTGACGAGCAGTACTTC.

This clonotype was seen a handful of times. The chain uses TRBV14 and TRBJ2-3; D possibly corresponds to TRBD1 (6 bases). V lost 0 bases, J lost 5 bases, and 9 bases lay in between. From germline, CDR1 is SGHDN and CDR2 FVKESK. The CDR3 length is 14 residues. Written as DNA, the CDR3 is TGTGCCAGCAGCCAAGACTGGACAGAAGATACGCAGTATTTT. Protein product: CASSQDWTEDTQYF.

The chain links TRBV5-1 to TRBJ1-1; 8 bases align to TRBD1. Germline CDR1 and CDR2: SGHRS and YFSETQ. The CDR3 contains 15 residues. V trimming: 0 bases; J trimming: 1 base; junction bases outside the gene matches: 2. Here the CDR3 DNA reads TGCGCCAGCAGCTTGGGCGACAGGGGGAACACTGAAGCTTTCTTT. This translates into CASSLGDRGNTEAFF.

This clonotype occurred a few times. CDR3 nucleotide sequence: TGTGCCAGCTCACCGACTAAGCTTCTCTACGAGCAGTACTTC. It translates to CASSPTKLLYEQYF. V usage is TRBV18 and J usage is TRBJ2-7; D may be TRBD2 (5 bases). Trimming took 3 bases from V and 3 from J, leaving 12 bases between them. Germline V gene data show CDR1 as KGHSH and CDR2 as LQKENI. The CDR3 totals 14 residues. The variable domain in full, completed from reference TRBV18 and TRBJ2-7, reads NAGVMQNPRHLVRRRGQEARLRCSPMKGHSHVYWYRQLPEEGLKFMVYLQKENIIDESGMPKERFSAEFPKEGPSILRIQQVVRGDSAAYFCASSPTKLLYEQYFGPGTRLTVT.

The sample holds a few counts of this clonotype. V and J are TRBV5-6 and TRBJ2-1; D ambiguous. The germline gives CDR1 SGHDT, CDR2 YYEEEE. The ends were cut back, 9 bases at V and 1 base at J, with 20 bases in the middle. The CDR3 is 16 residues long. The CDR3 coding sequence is TGTGCCACCTCAGCTTTGGGTAGGGATTCCTACAATGAGCAGTTCTTC. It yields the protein CATSALGRDSYNEQFF.

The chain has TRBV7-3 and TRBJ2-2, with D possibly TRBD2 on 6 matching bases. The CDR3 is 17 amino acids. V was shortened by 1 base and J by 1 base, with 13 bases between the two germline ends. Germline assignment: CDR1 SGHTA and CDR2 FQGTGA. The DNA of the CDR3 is TGTGCCAGCAGCTTAAAAACACTAGCAATGAACACCGGGGAGCTGTTTTTT. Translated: CASSLKTLAMNTGELFF.

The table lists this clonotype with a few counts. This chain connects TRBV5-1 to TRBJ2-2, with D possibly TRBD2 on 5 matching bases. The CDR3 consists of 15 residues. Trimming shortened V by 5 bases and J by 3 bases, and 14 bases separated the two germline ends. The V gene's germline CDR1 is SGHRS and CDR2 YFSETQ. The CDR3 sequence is CASSPYSRDTGELFF. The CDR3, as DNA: TGCGCCAGCAGTCCCTATTCGAGGGACACCGGGGAGCTGTTTTTT. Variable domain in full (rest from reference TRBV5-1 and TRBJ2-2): KAGVTQTPRYLIKTRGQQVTLSCSPISGHRSVSWYQQTPGQGLQFLFEYFSETQRNKGNFPGRFSGRQFSNSRSEMNVSTLELGDSALYLCASSPYSRDTGELFFGEGSRLTVL.

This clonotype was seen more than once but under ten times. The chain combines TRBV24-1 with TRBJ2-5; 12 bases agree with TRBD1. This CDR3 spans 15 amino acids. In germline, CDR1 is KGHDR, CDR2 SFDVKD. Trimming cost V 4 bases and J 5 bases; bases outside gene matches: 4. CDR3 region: CATSEGTGGQETQYF. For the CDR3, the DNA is TGTGCCACCAGTGAGGGGACAGGGGGCCAGGAGACCCAGTACTTC.

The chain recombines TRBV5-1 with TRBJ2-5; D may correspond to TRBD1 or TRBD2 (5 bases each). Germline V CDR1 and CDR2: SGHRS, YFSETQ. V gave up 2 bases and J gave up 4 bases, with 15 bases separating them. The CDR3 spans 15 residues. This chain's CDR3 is CASSLTRGRGETQYF. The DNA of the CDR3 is TGCGCCAGCAGCTTAACCCGGGGAAGGGGAGAGACCCAGTACTTC.

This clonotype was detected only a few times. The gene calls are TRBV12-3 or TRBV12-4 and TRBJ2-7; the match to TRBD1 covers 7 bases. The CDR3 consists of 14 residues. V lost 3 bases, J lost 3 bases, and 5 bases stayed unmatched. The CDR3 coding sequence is TGTGCCAGCAGTTTCCGGGACAGATACTACGAGCAGTACTTC. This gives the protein CASSFRDRYYEQYF.

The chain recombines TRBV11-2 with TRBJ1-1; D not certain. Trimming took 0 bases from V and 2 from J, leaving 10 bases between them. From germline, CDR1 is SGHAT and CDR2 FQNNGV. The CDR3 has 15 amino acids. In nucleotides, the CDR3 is TGTGCCAGCAGCTTAGATGGCAGGCTAAACACTGAAGCTTTCTTT. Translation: CASSLDGRLNTEAFF. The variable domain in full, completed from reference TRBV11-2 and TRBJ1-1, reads EAGVAQSPRYKIIEKRQSVAFWCNPISGHATLYWYQQILGQGPKLLIQFQNNGVVDDSQLPKDRFSAERLKGVDSTLKIQPAKLEDSAVYLCASSLDGRLNTEAFFGQGTRLTVV.

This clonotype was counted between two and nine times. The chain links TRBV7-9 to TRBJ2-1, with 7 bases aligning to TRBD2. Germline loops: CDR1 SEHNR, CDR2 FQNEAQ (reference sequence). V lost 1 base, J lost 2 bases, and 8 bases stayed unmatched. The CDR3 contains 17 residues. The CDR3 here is CASSLGGGRVTYNEQFF. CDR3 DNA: TGTGCCAGCAGCTTAGGTGGCGGGAGAGTCACCTACAATGAGCAGTTCTTC.

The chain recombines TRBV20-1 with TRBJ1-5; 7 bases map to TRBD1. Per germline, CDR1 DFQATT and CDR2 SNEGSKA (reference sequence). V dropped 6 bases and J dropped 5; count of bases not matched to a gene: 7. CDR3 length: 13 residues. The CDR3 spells CSAGTGEYQPQHF. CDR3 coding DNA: TGCAGTGCGGGAACAGGGGAGTATCAGCCCCAGCATTTT.

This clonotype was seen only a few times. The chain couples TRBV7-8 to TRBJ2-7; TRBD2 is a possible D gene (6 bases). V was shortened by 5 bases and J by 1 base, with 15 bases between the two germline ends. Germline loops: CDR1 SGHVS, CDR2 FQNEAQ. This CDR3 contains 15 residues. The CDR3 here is CASSRDWTPSYEQYF. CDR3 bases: TGTGCCAGCAGCCGGGACTGGACCCCTTCCTACGAGCAGTACTTC.